Sequencing of this TCR beta chain was carried out in a study of shared clonotypes between healthy human individuals (TCRdb year 2020). Notes on the research overall: Two women and a few men aged 18 to 49 years were included in the cohort. To estimate repertoire size and how much clonotype sharing occurs between individuals, the study deeply sequenced the blood TCR repertoires of several healthy adults. Each donor's leukapheresis produced roughly between about 0.8 and 8.9 billion PBMCs. To increase sequencing depth and limit assay-specific biases, different laboratories used diverse techniques to prepare libraries and sequence TCR repertoires. For each donor, three plates each were used for CD4 naive and CD4 memory, two plates were used for CD8 naive, and one plate was used for CD8 memory.

Details on this clone: What this receptor recognizes is not known. Base qualities are missing; no much larger clone stands one base away.

The paper's findings and limits, for the study overall: About 4.5% of naive CD4, 3% to 3.5% of naive CD8, roughly 2.5% of memory CD4, and 0.35% to 0.5% of memory CD8 clonotypes were shared across a handful of donors. Based on pairwise subsampling, the degree of clonotype sharing among donors was expected to be affected by sequencing depth. Higher generation probabilities were observed for clonotypes shared by all four sorted-subset donors than for non-shared clonotypes. Naive subsets generally had larger estimated clonotype richness than memory subsets. Only blood was sampled, and tissue TCR repertoires likely differ from those in blood. Because the study included a small number of donors, the genetic and exposure-history diversity represented was limited. Even with the large sequencing depth, rarefaction of the sorted-subset datasets indicated that sequencing was incomplete.

The donors were healthy, HIV-negative adults with no recently reported acute infections or vaccinations. All donors were Caucasian adults living in Nashville, Tennessee, USA. CD4+ T cells were enriched by magnetic negative selection; naive cells were then positively selected on CD45RA, and the negative fraction formed the memory subset. After blood collection by leukapheresis, PBMCs were isolated using Ficoll-Histopaque density gradient centrifugation and then cryopreserved in the vapor phase of liquid nitrogen. Purity and quantity of every magnetically sorted T cell population were checked by analytical flow cytometry. Genomic DNA was isolated from every sorted fraction and measured by UV absorbance on a Nanodrop 2000c. The CDR3 runs 15 amino acids, cysteine and phenylalanine included. The DNA shown is the 45-base CDR3, in frame from base 1. CDR1 and CDR2 were assigned from the germline V gene as MNHEY and SVGAGI. Trimming removed 0 bases from V and 0 bases from J, leaving 6 bases between the germline ends.

TCR CDR3 regions were amplified from genomic DNA by multiplex PCR using the deep immunoSEQ assay. For each cell subset, the extracted genomic DNA was distributed evenly across all wells of several immunoSEQ 96-well plates, and each plate served as one replicate. Each replicate PCR for sorted subsets received roughly 200 ng genomic DNA, equal to 30,000 or so T cell genomes. Purified libraries were measured with a Qubit 3.0 fluorometer, size-checked on a Bioanalyzer 2100, and measured again with the KAPA Library Quantification kit. A separate single-read 150-cycle Illumina NextSeq 550 flow cell was used to sequence each immunoSEQ 96-well plate. On the authors' methods: The immunoSEQ output contained only junctional sequences without quality scores, so filtering could not match that applied to full-length reads. To assign V/J genes and CDR3, sequences were annotated against IMGT germline references using PyIR, a Python wrapper for IgBLAST v1.9. Reads were removed for weak V/J assignments (E-value above 1e-6), missing CDR3, stop codons, out-of-frame junctions, or ambiguous translated residues. V3J clonotypes were defined by identical inferred V gene, J gene, and CDR3 amino acid sequence. To compute the percentage overlap between repertoires, the number of shared unique clonotypes was divided by the size of the smaller repertoire. Richness of each repertoire was evaluated using RTK rarefaction, the Chao1 estimator, and Recon v2.1 estimates of unobserved clonotypes. For all TCRbeta clonotypes obtained by the gDNA method from a few donors, generation probabilities were computed with OLGA. TCRdb's version of the immuneACCESS table is confined to in-frame rearrangements and falls short of the full clone set. An unresolved V gene accounts for under half of the shortfall where checked; the remainder is of unknown origin. The DNA gave D and trimming, while V, J and clone size come from that table. In all, the sample holds roughly 2 million clones, and 95% of those were seen once. The ten largest account for 0.1% to 0.15% of the sample.

The chain joins TRBV6-5 to TRBJ2-4, with the D gene uncertain. The source of this sequence is a man aged 18 to 35 in good health. Sequenced input: naive CD4+ T cells sorted from blood. The cell subset or site label, read with the paper, signifies: CD45RA+ positively selected. The CDR3 protein sequence reads: CASSYSNLAKNIQYF. The nucleotide sequence is TGTGCCAGCAGTTACTCGAACTTAGCCAAAAACATTCAGTACTTC.